This TCR beta chain was identified in a study of blood T cell repertoires in COVID-19. Repertoires were generated with immunoSEQ multiplex PCR, while TCRdb's copy carries only in-frame clones and drops some. Of 55,000 to 90,000 clones listed, 70% to 90% are singletons. Unmatched junction bases numbered 18, after V lost 3 bases and J lost 9 bases. The CDR3 spans 20 residues. CDR1 and CDR2 from the germline V gene are SGHRS and YFSETQ. The sequence was collected from a human donor in a cohort sampled during active COVID-19. The chain couples TRBV5-1 to TRBJ2-1; 16 nucleotides align to TRBD2. Source material: peripheral blood. CDR3: CASSSSSGTSGRALMGEQFF. CDR3 nucleotides: TGCGCCAGCAGCTCTTCCTCCGGGACTAGCGGGAGGGCCCTCATGGGTGAGCAGTTCTTC.